Listed below are T cell receptor beta chains from one sample, sequenced in a study of cytomegalovirus exposure and HLA in healthy donors. Profiled with immunoSEQ multiplex PCR; TCRdb holds only in-frame clones, not every one. The sample has about 82,000 clones, 85% to 95% seen once. Sample: PBMCs. The receptor source for this set is a man in his late teens or twenties in good health and CMV-seronegative. Each CDR3 is given with its conserved first and last residue. D genes are given only for firm matches. Where a row states a size, it is once, few, many or the class of an expanded clone; other rows omit it.

v_call: TRBV29-1
d_call: -
clone_size: -
j_call: TRBJ1-2
cdr3_nt: TGCAGCGCTCCCCGGCGGGTGGGGGGCTACACCTTC
cdr3_aa: CSAPRRVGGYTF

v_call: TRBV27
d_call: -
clone_size: -
j_call: TRBJ2-1
cdr3_nt: TGTGCCAGCAGCCGTGGACTCTACAATGAGCAGTTCTTC
cdr3_aa: CASSRGLYNEQFF

v_call: TRBV6-6
d_call: -
clone_size: -
j_call: TRBJ2-5
cdr3_nt: TGTGCCAGCAGTTCAAATGAAGAGACCCAGTACTTC
cdr3_aa: CASSSNEETQYF

v_call: TRBV30
d_call: TRBD1
clone_size: -
j_call: TRBJ2-3
cdr3_nt: TGTGCCCTTAAAGGGGGCCCAGATACGCAGTATTTT
cdr3_aa: CALKGGPDTQYF

v_call: TRBV11-3
d_call: TRBD1
clone_size: -
j_call: TRBJ2-5
cdr3_nt: TGTGCCAGCAGCCTACAGGGGCTGGTACAAGAGACCCAGTACTTC
cdr3_aa: CASSLQGLVQETQYF

v_call: TRBV27
d_call: -
clone_size: -
j_call: TRBJ2-1
cdr3_nt: TGTGCCAGCAGTGATCCGGGGGGCCAAAGATACAATGAGCAGTTCTTC
cdr3_aa: CASSDPGGQRYNEQFF

v_call: TRBV18
d_call: -
clone_size: -
j_call: TRBJ1-5
cdr3_nt: TGTGCCAGCTCACCACCCGGAGATCAGCCCCAGCATTTT
cdr3_aa: CASSPPGDQPQHF

v_call: TRBV7-2
d_call: -
clone_size: once
j_call: TRBJ2-7
cdr3_nt: TGTGCCAGCACCCCAAACTGGGCGGAGGCCCGTCTTGGGCAGTACTTC
cdr3_aa: CASTPNWAEARLGQYF

v_call: TRBV9
d_call: TRBD2
clone_size: -
j_call: TRBJ2-1
cdr3_nt: TGTGCCAGCAGCGCCGCGACTAGCGGGAGCAATGAGCAGTTCTTC
cdr3_aa: CASSAATSGSNEQFF

v_call: TRBV19
d_call: -
clone_size: once
j_call: TRBJ1-6
cdr3_nt: TGTGCCAGTAGTGGGCAGGGTTCCTATAATTCACCCCTCCACTTT
cdr3_aa: CASSGQGSYNSPLHF

v_call: TRBV10-1
d_call: TRBD1
clone_size: -
j_call: TRBJ2-1
cdr3_nt: TGCGCCAGCAGTGGGACCCGGGACAGGCTATACAATGAGCAGTTCTTC
cdr3_aa: CASSGTRDRLYNEQFF

v_call: TRBV4-3
d_call: -
clone_size: -
j_call: TRBJ1-4
cdr3_nt: TGCGCCAGCAGCCAAGTCCCCCTAAGGGGCCCTAATGAAAAACTGTTTTTT
cdr3_aa: CASSQVPLRGPNEKLFF

v_call: TRBV7-9
d_call: -
clone_size: -
j_call: TRBJ2-1
cdr3_nt: TGTGCCAGCAGCTCCCCAGGGGGCGGGAGTACCCATGAGCAGTTCTTC
cdr3_aa: CASSSPGGGSTHEQFF

v_call: TRBV5-6
d_call: TRBD1
clone_size: -
j_call: TRBJ1-4
cdr3_nt: TGTGCCAGCAGCTTGGGACAGGGAACTGAAAAACTGTTTTTT
cdr3_aa: CASSLGQGTEKLFF

v_call: TRBV6-5
d_call: -
clone_size: -
j_call: TRBJ2-1
cdr3_nt: TGTGCCAGCAGTCCCCGGAGCGTTCGCAATGAGCAGTTCTTC
cdr3_aa: CASSPRSVRNEQFF

v_call: TRBV6-5
d_call: -
clone_size: -
j_call: TRBJ2-2
cdr3_nt: TGTGCCAGCAGTTACCAGAATGGGGGGACCGGGGAGCTGTTTTTT
cdr3_aa: CASSYQNGGTGELFF

v_call: TRBV4-2
d_call: TRBD1
clone_size: -
j_call: TRBJ1-2
cdr3_nt: TGTGCCAGCAGCCACCGGAAAGGACAGGGGGCTCCTCGCTCTTATGGCTACACCTTC
cdr3_aa: CASSHRKGQGAPRSYGYTF

v_call: TRBV4-1
d_call: -
clone_size: once
j_call: TRBJ1-5
cdr3_nt: TGCGCCAGCAGCCACCCTACAGGGAGTAACAATCAGCCCCAGCATTTT
cdr3_aa: CASSHPTGSNNQPQHF

v_call: TRBV5-1
d_call: -
clone_size: -
j_call: TRBJ2-2
cdr3_nt: TGCGCCAGCTACTCACGGGTTAACACCGGGGAGCTGTTTTTT
cdr3_aa: CASYSRVNTGELFF

v_call: TRBV6-6
d_call: -
clone_size: -
j_call: TRBJ2-2
cdr3_nt: TGTGCCAGCAGTTATCGGTGGGGGGAGCTGTTTTTT
cdr3_aa: CASSYRWGELFF

v_call: TRBV29-1
d_call: -
clone_size: -
j_call: TRBJ2-5
cdr3_nt: TGCAGCGTCCGAGGCGGGAAGCAAGAGACCCAGTACTTC
cdr3_aa: CSVRGGKQETQYF

v_call: TRBV4-1
d_call: TRBD1
clone_size: -
j_call: TRBJ1-5
cdr3_nt: TGCGCCAGCAGCCTGGGGACAGGGCCCCAGCATTTT
cdr3_aa: CASSLGTGPQHF

v_call: TRBV5-1
d_call: TRBD2
clone_size: -
j_call: TRBJ2-1
cdr3_nt: TGCGCCAGCAGCTTGGGCGGGAGAAGGGACAATGAGCAGTTCTTC
cdr3_aa: CASSLGGRRDNEQFF

v_call: TRBV6-5
d_call: TRBD1
clone_size: once
j_call: TRBJ1-1
cdr3_nt: TGTGCCAGCAGTTACTCGACAGGGGAATTGAACACTGAAGCTTTCTTT
cdr3_aa: CASSYSTGELNTEAFF

v_call: TRBV5-8
d_call: TRBD2
clone_size: -
j_call: TRBJ2-7
cdr3_nt: TGTGCCAGCAGCTTCCCCCGGACTAGCGGGAGGTACGAGCAGTACTTC
cdr3_aa: CASSFPRTSGRYEQYF

v_call: TRBV28
d_call: TRBD1
clone_size: -
j_call: TRBJ2-7
cdr3_nt: TGTGCCAGCAGTTCGGGACAGGGTTCCTACGAGCAGTACTTC
cdr3_aa: CASSSGQGSYEQYF

v_call: TRBV6-5
d_call: -
clone_size: -
j_call: TRBJ1-1
cdr3_nt: TGTGCCAGCTCGCCGGGTTTGGGCACTGAAGCTTTCTTT
cdr3_aa: CASSPGLGTEAFF

v_call: TRBV4-3
d_call: TRBD1
clone_size: -
j_call: TRBJ2-1
cdr3_nt: TGCGCCAGCAGCCGTGGCAGGGGGCTTGGGCACAATGAGCAGTTCTTC
cdr3_aa: CASSRGRGLGHNEQFF

v_call: TRBV6-6
d_call: -
clone_size: -
j_call: TRBJ1-4
cdr3_nt: TGTGCCAGCAGTTACTTTCAGGGGTTAAAGGAAAAACTGTTTTTT
cdr3_aa: CASSYFQGLKEKLFF

v_call: TRBV7-2
d_call: TRBD1
clone_size: -
j_call: TRBJ1-1
cdr3_nt: TGTGCCAGCAGCTTAGTGAGGGGACAGGGGCCGATAGGGAAGGCTTTCTTT
cdr3_aa: CASSLVRGQGPIGKAFF

v_call: TRBV30
d_call: -
clone_size: -
j_call: TRBJ2-6
cdr3_nt: TGTGCCTGGAGTGCCGCAGGGGTTTCAGGGGCCAACGTCCTGACTTTC
cdr3_aa: CAWSAAGVSGANVLTF

v_call: TRBV5-1
d_call: TRBD2
clone_size: -
j_call: TRBJ2-3
cdr3_nt: TGCGCCAGCAGCTTGGCCGTGGCTAGCGGGAGTGGGCCAGATACGCAGTATTTT
cdr3_aa: CASSLAVASGSGPDTQYF

v_call: TRBV7-9
d_call: -
clone_size: once
j_call: TRBJ2-5
cdr3_nt: TGTGCCAGCAGCCACGCTCAAGAGCGGCAAGAGACCCAGTACTTC
cdr3_aa: CASSHAQERQETQYF

v_call: TRBV4-3
d_call: TRBD2
clone_size: once
j_call: TRBJ2-2
cdr3_nt: TGCGCCAGCAGCCAAGAAGGCGGGAGGGCTCCCGGGGAGCTGTTTTTT
cdr3_aa: CASSQEGGRAPGELFF

v_call: TRBV4-2
d_call: TRBD1
clone_size: -
j_call: TRBJ2-4
cdr3_nt: TGTGCCAGCAGCTCCGGGACAGAAAGGAACATTCAGTACTTC
cdr3_aa: CASSSGTERNIQYF

v_call: TRBV6-1
d_call: -
clone_size: -
j_call: TRBJ2-7
cdr3_nt: TGTGCCAGCTATTCGTACGAGCAGTACTTC
cdr3_aa: CASYSYEQYF

v_call: TRBV13
d_call: TRBD1
clone_size: -
j_call: TRBJ1-1
cdr3_nt: TGTGCCAGCAGCGCTGGGACAGGGGGCACTGAAGCTTTCTTT
cdr3_aa: CASSAGTGGTEAFF

v_call: TRBV6-6
d_call: -
clone_size: once
j_call: TRBJ2-5
cdr3_nt: TGTGCCAGCAGTTCCCCGGACAGAACATCGCAAGAGACCCAGTACTTC
cdr3_aa: CASSSPDRTSQETQYF

v_call: TRBV7-2
d_call: TRBD1
clone_size: -
j_call: TRBJ2-3
cdr3_nt: TGTGCCAGCAGCTCCGTGGGACAGGGAGATACGCAGTATTTT
cdr3_aa: CASSSVGQGDTQYF

v_call: TRBV30
d_call: -
clone_size: -
j_call: TRBJ1-2
cdr3_nt: TGTGCCTGGAGCGGGGGGAGCTATGGCTACACCTTC
cdr3_aa: CAWSGGSYGYTF

v_call: TRBV30
d_call: -
clone_size: few
j_call: TRBJ1-3
cdr3_nt: TGTGCCTGGGGCGACGGGGGAAACACCATATATTTT
cdr3_aa: CAWGDGGNTIYF

v_call: TRBV7-9
d_call: TRBD1
clone_size: -
j_call: TRBJ2-7
cdr3_nt: TGTGCCAGCAGCCTGGGACAGTCCTCCTACGAGCAGTACTTC
cdr3_aa: CASSLGQSSYEQYF

v_call: TRBV5-6
d_call: -
clone_size: -
j_call: TRBJ2-7
cdr3_nt: TGTGCCAGCAGCTTCACCCCTAATCCGTTGGTTTACGAGCAGTACTTC
cdr3_aa: CASSFTPNPLVYEQYF

v_call: TRBV6-4
d_call: -
clone_size: -
j_call: TRBJ2-1
cdr3_nt: TGTGCCAGCAGTAACAGGGATGGAGAGTACAATGAGCAGTTCTTC
cdr3_aa: CASSNRDGEYNEQFF

v_call: TRBV29-1
d_call: -
clone_size: -
j_call: TRBJ1-4
cdr3_nt: TGCAGCGTCACGCAGGGTAAACCTAATGAAAAACTGTTTTTT
cdr3_aa: CSVTQGKPNEKLFF

v_call: TRBV5-8
d_call: TRBD1
clone_size: -
j_call: TRBJ1-5
cdr3_nt: TGTGCCACCGCAATCGGACAGGGATATGCTAGCAATCAGCCCCAGCATTTT
cdr3_aa: CATAIGQGYASNQPQHF

v_call: TRBV5-6
d_call: -
clone_size: -
j_call: TRBJ1-3
cdr3_nt: TGTGCCAGCGGCAACAGGGTTGGTGGAAACACCATATATTTT
cdr3_aa: CASGNRVGGNTIYF

v_call: TRBV2
d_call: -
clone_size: -
j_call: TRBJ1-3
cdr3_nt: TGTGCCAGCAGTACGGCGCGGGGAAACACCATATATTTT
cdr3_aa: CASSTARGNTIYF

v_call: TRBV19
d_call: TRBD2
clone_size: -
j_call: TRBJ2-1
cdr3_nt: TGTGCCAGTAGCAAGACTAGCGGGAGGCCTAAGAGGGATGAGCAGTTCTTC
cdr3_aa: CASSKTSGRPKRDEQFF

v_call: TRBV5-1
d_call: -
clone_size: -
j_call: TRBJ2-7
cdr3_nt: TGCGCCAGCAGCTTGGAAGGGGCCCTTAGCTCCTACGAGCAGTACTTC
cdr3_aa: CASSLEGALSSYEQYF

v_call: TRBV7-2
d_call: TRBD1
clone_size: once
j_call: TRBJ1-2
cdr3_nt: TGTGCCAGCAGCTTAGACAGGGGTAGCGGCTACACCTTC
cdr3_aa: CASSLDRGSGYTF

v_call: TRBV5-1
d_call: -
clone_size: -
j_call: TRBJ2-3
cdr3_nt: TGCGCCAGCAGCTTTTCAGGGCTCAGCACAGATACGCAGTATTTT
cdr3_aa: CASSFSGLSTDTQYF

v_call: TRBV19
d_call: -
clone_size: -
j_call: TRBJ1-5
cdr3_nt: TGTGCCAGTAGTATGGGAGGGGCCTGGGGTCAGCCCCAGCATTTT
cdr3_aa: CASSMGGAWGQPQHF